A selection of T cell receptor beta chains follows, all from one sample in a study of CD8+CD57+ T cells in acquired aplastic anemia. TCRdb reanalysed the reads using MiXCR and keeps one entry per CDR3 protein. The sample records around 180,000 distinct CDR3 sequences, around half being singletons. Specimen: sorted CD4+, CD8+, or CD8+CD57+ T cells (not recorded which) from PBMCs. Receptors were obtained from a human donor with aplastic anemia. CDR3s include the opening cysteine and the closing phenylalanine or tryptophan. D genes are given only for firm matches. Only some rows state a clone size, as once, few, many or a class for expanded clones.

j_gene: TRBJ2-1; d_gene: TRBD2; v_gene: TRBV29-1; abundance: many; CDR3aa: CSVGGGVERESTGQFF; CDR3nt: TGCAGCGTTGGGGGGGGAGTCGAGCGGGAGTCTACGGGGCAGTTCTTC
j_gene: TRBJ2-2; d_gene: TRBD1; v_gene: TRBV24-1; abundance: .; CDR3aa: CATVGQGTGELFF; CDR3nt: TGTGCCACCGTAGGACAGGGCACCGGGGAGCTGTTTTTT
j_gene: TRBJ2-3; d_gene: .; v_gene: TRBV7-7; abundance: .; CDR3aa: CASSLELGDTQYF; CDR3nt: TGTGCTAGCAGCTTAGAACTAGGAGATACGCAGTATTTT
j_gene: TRBJ1-1; d_gene: .; v_gene: TRBV15; abundance: many; CDR3aa: CATSRVVAVNTEAFF; CDR3nt: TGTGCCACCAGCAGAGTGGTGGCGGTGAACACTGAAGCTTTCTTT
j_gene: TRBJ2-3; d_gene: .; v_gene: TRBV24-1; abundance: few; CDR3aa: CATSELGAQATDTQYF; CDR3nt: TGTGCCACCAGTGAACTGGGAGCCCAAGCTACAGATACGCAGTATTTT
j_gene: TRBJ1-4; d_gene: .; v_gene: TRBV25-1; abundance: many; CDR3aa: CASSGRGEGYKEKLFF; CDR3nt: TGTGCCAGCAGTGGTCGGGGGGAAGGGTATAAGGAAAAACTGTTTTTT
j_gene: TRBJ1-2; d_gene: .; v_gene: TRBV20-1; abundance: few; CDR3aa: CSAPESRGVVGYTF; CDR3nt: TGCAGTGCGCCTGAGAGTCGTGGGGTTGTTGGCTACACCTTC
j_gene: TRBJ2-3; d_gene: .; v_gene: TRBV6-4; abundance: few; CDR3aa: CASSDSPYPGISTDTQYF; CDR3nt: TGTGCCAGCAGTGACAGCCCGTACCCGGGGATTAGTACAGATACGCAGTATTTT
j_gene: TRBJ2-7; d_gene: TRBD2; v_gene: TRBV7-8; abundance: .; CDR3aa: CASSSQSGDVLYEQYF; CDR3nt: TGTGCCAGCAGCTCCCAGAGCGGGGACGTTTTATACGAGCAGTACTTC
j_gene: TRBJ2-7; d_gene: .; v_gene: TRBV20-1; abundance: .; CDR3aa: CSARDRSKGSYEQYF; CDR3nt: TGCAGTGCTAGAGATCGGAGTAAAGGCTCCTACGAGCAGTACTTC
j_gene: TRBJ1-2; d_gene: .; v_gene: TRBV19; abundance: .; CDR3aa: CASSIFVEFLYGYTF; CDR3nt: TGTGCCAGTAGTATCTTTGTAGAATTCCTCTATGGCTACACCTTC
j_gene: TRBJ2-1; d_gene: .; v_gene: TRBV20-1; abundance: .; CDR3aa: CSARDGGGQYNEQFF; CDR3nt: TGCAGTGCTAGAGATGGCGGGGGACAGTACAATGAGCAGTTCTTC
j_gene: TRBJ2-7; d_gene: TRBD1; v_gene: TRBV7-9; abundance: .; CDR3aa: CASSQGQFYEQYF; CDR3nt: TGTGCCAGCAGCCAGGGACAGTTTTACGAGCAGTACTTC
j_gene: TRBJ1-1; d_gene: .; v_gene: TRBV6-2/TRBV6-3; abundance: .; CDR3aa: CASSFVNTEAFF; CDR3nt: TGTGCCAGCAGTTTCGTGAACACTGAAGCTTTCTTT
j_gene: TRBJ2-7; d_gene: .; v_gene: TRBV25-1; abundance: few; CDR3aa: CASSYGNEQYF; CDR3nt: TGTGCCAGCAGTTATGGTAACGAGCAGTACTTC
j_gene: TRBJ1-5; d_gene: .; v_gene: TRBV7-8; abundance: .; CDR3aa: CASSLERGRGNQPQHF; CDR3nt: TGTGCCAGCAGCTTAGAGAGGGGCCGGGGCAATCAGCCCCAGCATTTT
j_gene: TRBJ2-7; d_gene: .; v_gene: TRBV5-5; abundance: many; CDR3aa: CASSLVGRDYEQYF; CDR3nt: TGTGCCAGCAGCTTGGTGGGCAGGGACTACGAGCAGTACTTC
j_gene: TRBJ1-4; d_gene: TRBD1; v_gene: TRBV28; abundance: .; CDR3aa: CASKDRGLDEKLFF; CDR3nt: TGTGCCAGCAAGGACAGGGGGCTTGACGAAAAACTGTTTTTT
j_gene: TRBJ2-2; d_gene: .; v_gene: TRBV5-1; abundance: .; CDR3aa: CASSLDAFGTGELFF; CDR3nt: TGCGCCAGCAGCTTGGATGCCTTTGGGACCGGGGAGCTGTTTTTT
j_gene: TRBJ2-7; d_gene: .; v_gene: TRBV2; abundance: .; CDR3aa: CASRKDISYEQYF; CDR3nt: TGTGCCAGCAGGAAGGACATCTCCTACGAGCAGTACTTC